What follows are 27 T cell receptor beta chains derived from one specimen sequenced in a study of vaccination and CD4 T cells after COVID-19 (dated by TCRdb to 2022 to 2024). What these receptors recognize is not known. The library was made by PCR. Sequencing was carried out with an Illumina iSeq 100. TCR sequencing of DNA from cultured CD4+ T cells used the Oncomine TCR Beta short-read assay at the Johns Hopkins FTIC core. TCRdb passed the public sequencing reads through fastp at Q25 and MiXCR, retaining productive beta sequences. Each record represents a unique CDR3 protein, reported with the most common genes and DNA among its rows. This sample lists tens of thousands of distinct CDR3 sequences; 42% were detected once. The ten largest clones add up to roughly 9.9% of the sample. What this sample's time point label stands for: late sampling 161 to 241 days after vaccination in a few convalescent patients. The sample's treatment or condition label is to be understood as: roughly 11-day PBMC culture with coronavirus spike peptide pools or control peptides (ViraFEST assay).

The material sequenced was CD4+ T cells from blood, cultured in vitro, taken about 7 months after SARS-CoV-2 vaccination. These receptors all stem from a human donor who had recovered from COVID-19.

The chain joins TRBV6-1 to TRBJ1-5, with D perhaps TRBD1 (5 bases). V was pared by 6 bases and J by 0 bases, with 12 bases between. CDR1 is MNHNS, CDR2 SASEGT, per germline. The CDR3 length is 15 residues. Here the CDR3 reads CASRVDRNSNQPQHF. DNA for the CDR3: TGTGCCAGCAGGGTCGACAGAAATAGCAATCAGCCCCAGCATTTT.

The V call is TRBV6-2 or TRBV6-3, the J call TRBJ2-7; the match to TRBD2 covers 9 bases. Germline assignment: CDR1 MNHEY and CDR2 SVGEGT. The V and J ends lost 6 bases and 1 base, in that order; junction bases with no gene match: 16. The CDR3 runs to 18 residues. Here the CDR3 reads CASRPVVAGVPGSYEQYF. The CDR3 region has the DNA TGTGCCAGCAGGCCTGTGGTAGCGGGGGTACCGGGGTCCTACGAGCAGTACTTC.

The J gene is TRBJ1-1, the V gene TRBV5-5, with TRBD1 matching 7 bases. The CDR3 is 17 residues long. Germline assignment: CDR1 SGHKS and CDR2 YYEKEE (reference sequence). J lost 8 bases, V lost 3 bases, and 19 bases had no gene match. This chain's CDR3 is CASSSPYTDRWGGEAFF. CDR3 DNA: TGTGCCAGCAGCTCCCCCTATACGGACAGGTGGGGAGGAGAAGCTTTCTTT.

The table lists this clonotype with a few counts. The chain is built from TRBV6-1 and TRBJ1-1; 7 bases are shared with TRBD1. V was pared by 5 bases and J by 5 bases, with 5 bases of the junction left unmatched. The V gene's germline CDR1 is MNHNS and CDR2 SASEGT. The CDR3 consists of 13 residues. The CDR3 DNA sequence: TGTGCCAGCAGTAGACAGGGTTGGACTGAAGCTTTCTTT. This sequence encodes CASSRQGWTEAFF.

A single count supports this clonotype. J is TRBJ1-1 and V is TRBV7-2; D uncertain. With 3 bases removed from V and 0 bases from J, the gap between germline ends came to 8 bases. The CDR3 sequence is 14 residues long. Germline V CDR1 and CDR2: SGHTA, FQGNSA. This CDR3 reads CASSFLTLNTEAFF. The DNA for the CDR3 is TGTGCCAGCAGCTTCTTAACTCTGAACACTGAAGCTTTCTTT.

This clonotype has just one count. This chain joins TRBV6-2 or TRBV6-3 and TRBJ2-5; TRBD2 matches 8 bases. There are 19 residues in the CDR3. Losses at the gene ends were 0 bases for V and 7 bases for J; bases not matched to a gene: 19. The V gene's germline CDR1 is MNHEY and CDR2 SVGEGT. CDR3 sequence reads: CASSYSGLERSYNRATQYF. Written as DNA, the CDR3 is TGTGCCAGCAGTTACTCGGGACTAGAACGGTCCTACAATCGGGCGACCCAGTACTTC.

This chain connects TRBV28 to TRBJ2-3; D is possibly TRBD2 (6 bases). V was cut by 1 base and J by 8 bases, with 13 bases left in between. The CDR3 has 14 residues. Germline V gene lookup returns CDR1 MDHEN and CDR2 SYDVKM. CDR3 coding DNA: TGTGCCAGCAGTTTATTTAGCGGTACTGGTACGCAGTATTTT. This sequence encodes CASSLFSGTGTQYF.

The CDR3 nucleotides are TGTGCCAGCAGAGAGGACAGGGAGCAAGGCTACACCTTC. It codes for CASREDREQGYTF. The chain is built from TRBV28 and TRBJ1-2; 8 bases fit TRBD1. V was pared by 6 bases and J by 8 bases, with 8 bases of the junction left unmatched. The germline gives CDR1 MDHEN, CDR2 SYDVKM. This CDR3 comprises 13 residues.

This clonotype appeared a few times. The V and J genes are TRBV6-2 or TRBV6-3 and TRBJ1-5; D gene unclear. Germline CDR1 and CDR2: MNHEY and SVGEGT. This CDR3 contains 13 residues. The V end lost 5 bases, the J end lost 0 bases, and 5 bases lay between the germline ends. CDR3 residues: CASSRYSNQPQHF. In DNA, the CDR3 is TGTGCCAGCAGTCGGTATAGCAATCAGCCCCAGCATTTT.

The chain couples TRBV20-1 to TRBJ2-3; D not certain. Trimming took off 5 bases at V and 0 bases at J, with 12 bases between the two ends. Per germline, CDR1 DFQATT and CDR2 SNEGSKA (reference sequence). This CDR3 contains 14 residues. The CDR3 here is CSARQVGSTDTQYF. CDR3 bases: TGCAGTGCTCGCCAAGTGGGTAGCACAGATACGCAGTATTTT.

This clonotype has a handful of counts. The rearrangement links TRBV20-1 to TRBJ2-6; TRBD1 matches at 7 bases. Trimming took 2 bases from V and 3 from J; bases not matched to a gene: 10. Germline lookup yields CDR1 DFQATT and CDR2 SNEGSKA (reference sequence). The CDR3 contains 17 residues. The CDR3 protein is CSARLGTVLGGANVLTF. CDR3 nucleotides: TGCAGTGCTAGACTTGGGACAGTGTTAGGTGGGGCCAACGTCCTGACTTTC.

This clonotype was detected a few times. The CDR3 bases are TGTGCCAGCAGTTTGAGGGCCTACTACGAGCAGTACTTC. Translated: CASSLRAYYEQYF. J is TRBJ2-7 and V is TRBV27; a weak D match, TRBD2 (5 bases). Germline CDR1 reads MNHEY; CDR2 reads SMNVEV (reference sequence). Trimming removed 3 bases from V and 3 bases from J, with 9 bases in between. CDR3 length equals 13 residues.

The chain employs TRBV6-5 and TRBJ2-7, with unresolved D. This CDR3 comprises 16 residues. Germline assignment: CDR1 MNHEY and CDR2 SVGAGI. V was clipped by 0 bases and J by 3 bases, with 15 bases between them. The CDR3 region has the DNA TGTGCCAGCAGTTACTCGATTGTGCCAGGCCACTACGAGCAGTACTTC. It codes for CASSYSIVPGHYEQYF.

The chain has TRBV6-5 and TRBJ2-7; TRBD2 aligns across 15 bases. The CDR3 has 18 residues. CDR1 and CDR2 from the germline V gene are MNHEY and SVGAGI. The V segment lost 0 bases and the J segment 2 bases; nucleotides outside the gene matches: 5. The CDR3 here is CASSYSMGLAGGAYEQYF. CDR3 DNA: TGTGCCAGCAGTTACTCGATGGGACTAGCGGGAGGTGCCTACGAGCAGTACTTC.

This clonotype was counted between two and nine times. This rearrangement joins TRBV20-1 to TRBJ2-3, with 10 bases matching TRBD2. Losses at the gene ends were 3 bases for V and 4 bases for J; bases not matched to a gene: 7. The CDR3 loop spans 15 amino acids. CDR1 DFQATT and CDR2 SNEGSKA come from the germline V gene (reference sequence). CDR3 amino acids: CSASTGTSDADTQYF. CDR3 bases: TGCAGTGCTAGTACCGGGACTAGCGACGCAGATACGCAGTATTTT.

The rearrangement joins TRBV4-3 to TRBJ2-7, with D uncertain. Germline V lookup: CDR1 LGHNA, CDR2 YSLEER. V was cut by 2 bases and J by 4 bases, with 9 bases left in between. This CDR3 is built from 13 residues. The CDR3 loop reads CASSQSVAYEQYF. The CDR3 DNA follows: TGCGCCAGCAGCCAATCTGTGGCGTACGAGCAGTACTTC.

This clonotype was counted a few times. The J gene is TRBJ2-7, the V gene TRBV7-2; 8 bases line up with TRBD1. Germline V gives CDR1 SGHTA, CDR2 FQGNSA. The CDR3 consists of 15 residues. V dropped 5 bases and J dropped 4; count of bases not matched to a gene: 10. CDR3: CASSPTPGGGYEQYF. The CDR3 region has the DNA TGTGCCAGCAGCCCCACCCCAGGGGGCGGATACGAGCAGTACTTC.

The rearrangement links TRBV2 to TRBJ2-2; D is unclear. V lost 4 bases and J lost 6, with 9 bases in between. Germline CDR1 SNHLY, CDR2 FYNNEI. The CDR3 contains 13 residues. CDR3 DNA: TGTGCCAGCAGTGGGTCAGGTCCCGGGGAGCTGTTTTTT. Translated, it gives CASSGSGPGELFF. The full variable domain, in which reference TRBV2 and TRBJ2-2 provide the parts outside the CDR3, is EPEVTQTPSHQVTQMGQEVILRCVPISNHLYFYWYRQILGQKVEFLVSFYNNEISEKSEIFDDQFSVERPDGSNFTLKIRSTKLEDSAMYFCASSGSGPGELFFGEGSRLTVL.

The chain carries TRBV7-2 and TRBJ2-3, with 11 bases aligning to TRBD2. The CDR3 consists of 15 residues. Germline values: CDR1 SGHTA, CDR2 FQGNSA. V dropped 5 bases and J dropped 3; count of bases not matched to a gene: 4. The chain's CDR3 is CASSPRLAGTDTQYF. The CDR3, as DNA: TGTGCCAGCAGCCCAAGACTAGCGGGAACAGATACGCAGTATTTT.

The CDR3 nucleotides read TGTGCCAGCAGCTCGGGTCAGGCAGATACGCAGTATTTT. Translated: CASSSGQADTQYF. The chain is built from TRBV7-2 and TRBJ2-3; D is uncertain. This CDR3 spans 13 amino acids. Germline-derived CDR1 and CDR2 are SGHTA and FQGNSA. The ends were cut back, 4 bases at V and 4 bases at J, with 9 bases in the middle.

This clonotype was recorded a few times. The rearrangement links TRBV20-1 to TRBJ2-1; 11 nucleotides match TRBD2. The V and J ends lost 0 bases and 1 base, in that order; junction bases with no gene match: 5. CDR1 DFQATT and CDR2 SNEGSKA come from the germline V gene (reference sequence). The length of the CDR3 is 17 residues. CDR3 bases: TGCAGTGCTAGAGATGATAGCGGGAGGGCTTCCTACAATGAGCAGTTCTTC. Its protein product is CSARDDSGRASYNEQFF.

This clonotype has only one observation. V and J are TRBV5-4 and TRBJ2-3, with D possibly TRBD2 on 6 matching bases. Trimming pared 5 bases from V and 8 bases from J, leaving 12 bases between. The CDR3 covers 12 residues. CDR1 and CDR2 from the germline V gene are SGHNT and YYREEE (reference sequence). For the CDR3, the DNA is TGTGCCAGCAGTCCAAGGGAGGCTACGCAGTATTTT. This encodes CASSPREATQYF.

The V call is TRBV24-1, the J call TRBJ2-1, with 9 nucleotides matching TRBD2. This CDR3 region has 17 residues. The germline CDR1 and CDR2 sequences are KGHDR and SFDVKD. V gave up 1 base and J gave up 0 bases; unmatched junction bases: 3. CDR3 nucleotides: TGTGCCACCAGTGATTTACCGACTAGCGGCTCCTACAATGAGCAGTTCTTC. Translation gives CATSDLPTSGSYNEQFF.

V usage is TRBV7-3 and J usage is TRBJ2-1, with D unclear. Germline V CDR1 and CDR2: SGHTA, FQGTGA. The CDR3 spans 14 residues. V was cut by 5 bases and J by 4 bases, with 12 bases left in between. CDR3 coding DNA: TGTGCCAGCAGCCCAAACGTCGAATACAATGAGCAGTTCTTC. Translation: CASSPNVEYNEQFF. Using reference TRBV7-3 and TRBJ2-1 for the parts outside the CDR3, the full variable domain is GAGVSQTPSNKVTEKGKYVELRCDPISGHTALYWYRQSLGQGPEFLIYFQGTGAADDSGLPNDRFFAVRPEGSVSTLKIQRTERGDSAVYLCASSPNVEYNEQFFGPGTRLTVL.

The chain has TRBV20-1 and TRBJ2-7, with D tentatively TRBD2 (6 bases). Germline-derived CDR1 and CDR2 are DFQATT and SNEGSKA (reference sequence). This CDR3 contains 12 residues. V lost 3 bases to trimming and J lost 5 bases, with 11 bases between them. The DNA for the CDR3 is TGCAGTGCTAGTCGGGGAGGCCACGAGCAGTACTTC. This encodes CSASRGGHEQYF.

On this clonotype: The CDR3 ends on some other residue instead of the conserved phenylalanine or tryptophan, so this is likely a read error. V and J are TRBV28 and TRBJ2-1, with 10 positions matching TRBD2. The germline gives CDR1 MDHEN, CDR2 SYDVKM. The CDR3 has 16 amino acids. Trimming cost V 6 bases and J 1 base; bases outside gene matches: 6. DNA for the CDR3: TGTGCCAGCAGAGTCGGACTAGCGGAGTCCTACAATGAGCAGTTCCTC. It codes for CASRVGLAESYNEQFL.

CDR3 in DNA: TGTGCCAGTATTCTCAGGGGGCGAGACTCGGGCTACACCTTC. This codes for CASILRGRDSGYTF. The rearrangement joins TRBV19 to TRBJ1-2, with 8 bases aligning to TRBD1. In germline, CDR1 is LNHDA, CDR2 SQIVND (reference sequence). With 7 bases clipped from V and 8 bases from J, the junction kept 12 bases outside the gene matches. The CDR3 covers 14 residues.